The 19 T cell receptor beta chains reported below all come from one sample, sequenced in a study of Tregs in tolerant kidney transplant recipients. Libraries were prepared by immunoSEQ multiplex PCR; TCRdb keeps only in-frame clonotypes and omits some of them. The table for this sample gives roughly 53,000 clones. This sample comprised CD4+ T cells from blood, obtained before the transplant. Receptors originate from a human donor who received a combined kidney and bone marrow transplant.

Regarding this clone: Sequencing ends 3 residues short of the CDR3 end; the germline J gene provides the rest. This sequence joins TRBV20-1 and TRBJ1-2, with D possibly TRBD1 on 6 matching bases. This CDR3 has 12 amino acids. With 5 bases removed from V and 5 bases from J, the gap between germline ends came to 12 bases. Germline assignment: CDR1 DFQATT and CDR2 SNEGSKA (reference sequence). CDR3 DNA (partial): TGCAGTGCTTACAGGGAGGAGTATGGC. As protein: CSAYREEYG. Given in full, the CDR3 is CSAYREEYGYTF.

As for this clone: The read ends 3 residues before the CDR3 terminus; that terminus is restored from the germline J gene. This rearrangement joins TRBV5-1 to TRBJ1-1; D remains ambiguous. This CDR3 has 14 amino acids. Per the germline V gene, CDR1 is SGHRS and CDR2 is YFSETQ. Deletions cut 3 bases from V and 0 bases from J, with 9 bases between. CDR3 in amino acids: CASSSGSMNTEAFF. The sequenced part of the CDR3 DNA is TGCGCCAGCAGCTCAGGCTCTATGAACACTGAA.

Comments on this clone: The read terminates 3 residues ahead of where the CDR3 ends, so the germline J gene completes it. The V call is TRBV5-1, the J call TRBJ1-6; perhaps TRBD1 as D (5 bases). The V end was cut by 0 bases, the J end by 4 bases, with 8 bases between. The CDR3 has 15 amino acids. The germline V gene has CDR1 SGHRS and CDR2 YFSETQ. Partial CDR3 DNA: TGCGCCAGCAGCTTGGGTGACAGTTATAATTCACCC. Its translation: CASSLGDSYNSP. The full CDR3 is CASSLGDSYNSPLHF. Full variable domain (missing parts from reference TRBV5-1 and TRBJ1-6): KAGVTQTPRYLIKTRGQQVTLSCSPISGHRSVSWYQQTPGQGLQFLFEYFSETQRNKGNFPGRFSGRQFSNSRSEMNVSTLELGDSALYLCASSLGDSYNSPLHFGNGTRLTVT.

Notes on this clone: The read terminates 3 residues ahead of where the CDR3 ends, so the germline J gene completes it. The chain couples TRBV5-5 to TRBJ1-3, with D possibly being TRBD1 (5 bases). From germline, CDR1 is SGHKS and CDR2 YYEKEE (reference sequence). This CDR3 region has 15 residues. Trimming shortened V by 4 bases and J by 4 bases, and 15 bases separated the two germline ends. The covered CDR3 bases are TGTGCCAGCAGCGTTATGACAGTCCGGGGAAACACC. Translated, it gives CASSVMTVRGNT. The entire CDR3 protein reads CASSVMTVRGNTIYF.

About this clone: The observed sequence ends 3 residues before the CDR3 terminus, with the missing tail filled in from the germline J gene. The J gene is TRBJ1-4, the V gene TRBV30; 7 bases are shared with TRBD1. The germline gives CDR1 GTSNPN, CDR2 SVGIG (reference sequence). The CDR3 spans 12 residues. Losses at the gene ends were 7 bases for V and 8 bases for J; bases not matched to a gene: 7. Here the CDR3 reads CASRGWEEKLFF. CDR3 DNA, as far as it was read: TGTGCCTCCAGGGGGTGGGAGGAAAAA.

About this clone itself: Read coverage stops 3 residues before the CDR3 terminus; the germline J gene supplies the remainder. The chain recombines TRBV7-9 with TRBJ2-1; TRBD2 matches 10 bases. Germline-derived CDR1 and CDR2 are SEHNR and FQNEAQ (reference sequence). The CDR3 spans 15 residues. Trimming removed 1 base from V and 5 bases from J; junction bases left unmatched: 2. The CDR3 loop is CASSLVTSGNNEQFF. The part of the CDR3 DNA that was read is TGTGCCAGCAGCTTAGTCACTAGCGGGAACAATGAG. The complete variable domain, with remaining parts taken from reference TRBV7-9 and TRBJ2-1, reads DTGVSQNPRHKITKRGQNVTFRCDPISEHNRLYWYRQTLGQGPEFLTYFQNEAQLEKSRLLSDRFSAERPKGSFSTLEIQRTEQGDSAMYLCASSLVTSGNNEQFFGPGTRLTVL.

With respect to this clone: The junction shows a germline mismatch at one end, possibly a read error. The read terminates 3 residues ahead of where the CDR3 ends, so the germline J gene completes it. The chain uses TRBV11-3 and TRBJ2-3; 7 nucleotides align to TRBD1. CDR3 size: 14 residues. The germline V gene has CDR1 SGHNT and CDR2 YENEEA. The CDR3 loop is CASSLGTDTATQYF. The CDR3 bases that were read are TGTGCCAGCAGCTTGGGGACAGACACAGCTACG. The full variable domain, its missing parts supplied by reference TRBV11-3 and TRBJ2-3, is EAGVVQSPRYKIIEKKQPVAFWCNPISGHNTLYWYLQNLGQGPELLIRYENEEAVDDSQLPKDRFSAERLKGVDSTLKIQPAELGDSAVYLCASSLGTDTATQYFGPGTRLTVL.

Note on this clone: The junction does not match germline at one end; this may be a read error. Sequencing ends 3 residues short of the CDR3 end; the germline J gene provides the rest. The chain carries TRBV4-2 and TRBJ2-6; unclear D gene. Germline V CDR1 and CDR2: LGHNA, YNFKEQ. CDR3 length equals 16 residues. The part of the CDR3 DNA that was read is TGCGCCAGCAGCCAAGATGAAAAGCCTGGGGCCAACGTC. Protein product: CASSQDEKPGANV. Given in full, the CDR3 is CASSQDEKPGANVLTF.

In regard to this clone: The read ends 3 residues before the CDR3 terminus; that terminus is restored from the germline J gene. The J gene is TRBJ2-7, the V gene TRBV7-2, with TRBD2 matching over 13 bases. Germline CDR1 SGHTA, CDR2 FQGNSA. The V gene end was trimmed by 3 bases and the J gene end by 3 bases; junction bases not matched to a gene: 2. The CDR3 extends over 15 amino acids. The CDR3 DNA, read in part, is TGTGCCAGCAGCTTGACTAGCGGGGGGCTCTACGAG. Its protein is CASSLTSGGLYE. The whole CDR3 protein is CASSLTSGGLYEQYF.

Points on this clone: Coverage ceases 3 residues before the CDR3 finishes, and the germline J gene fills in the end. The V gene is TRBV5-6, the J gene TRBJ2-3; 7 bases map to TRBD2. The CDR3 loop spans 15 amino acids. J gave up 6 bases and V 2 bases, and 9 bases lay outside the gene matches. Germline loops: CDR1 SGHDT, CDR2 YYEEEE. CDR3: CASSFGGFGTDTQYF. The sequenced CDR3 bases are TGTGCCAGCAGCTTCGGGGGGTTCGGAACCGATACG.

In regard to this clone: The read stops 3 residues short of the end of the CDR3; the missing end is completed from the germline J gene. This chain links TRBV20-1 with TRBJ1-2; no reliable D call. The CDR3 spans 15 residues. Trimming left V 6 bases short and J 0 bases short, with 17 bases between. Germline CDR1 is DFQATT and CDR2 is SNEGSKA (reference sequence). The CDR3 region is CSAANEAASNYGYTF. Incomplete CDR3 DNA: TGCAGTGCGGCAAATGAGGCGGCGTCTAACTATGGC.

The CDR3 spells CSGTGTSGTDTQYF. The sequenced CDR3 bases are TGCAGCGGCACAGGGACGTCTGGCACAGATACG. V and J are TRBV29-1 and TRBJ2-3, with D tentatively TRBD1 (6 bases). The missing CDR3 end, 3 residues past where the read stops, is filled in from the germline J gene. The germline V gene has CDR1 SQVTM and CDR2 ANQGSEA. Trimming took off 7 bases at V and 1 base at J, with 15 bases between the two ends. The CDR3 runs to 14 residues.

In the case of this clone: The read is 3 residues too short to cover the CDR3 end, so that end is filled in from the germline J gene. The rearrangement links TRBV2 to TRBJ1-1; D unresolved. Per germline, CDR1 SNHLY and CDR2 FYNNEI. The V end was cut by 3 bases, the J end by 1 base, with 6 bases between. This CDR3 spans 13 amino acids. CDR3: CASSEFRNTEAFF. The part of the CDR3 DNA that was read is TGTGCCAGCAGTGAGTTCCGGAACACTGAA.

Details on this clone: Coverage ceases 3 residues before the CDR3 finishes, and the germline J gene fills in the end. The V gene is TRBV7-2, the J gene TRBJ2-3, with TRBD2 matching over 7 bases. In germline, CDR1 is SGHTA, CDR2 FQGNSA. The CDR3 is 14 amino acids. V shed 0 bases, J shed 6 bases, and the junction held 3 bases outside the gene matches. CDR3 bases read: TGTGCCAGCAGCTTAGCGGGGGGGGTGGATACG. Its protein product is CASSLAGGVDT. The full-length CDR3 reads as CASSLAGGVDTQYF.

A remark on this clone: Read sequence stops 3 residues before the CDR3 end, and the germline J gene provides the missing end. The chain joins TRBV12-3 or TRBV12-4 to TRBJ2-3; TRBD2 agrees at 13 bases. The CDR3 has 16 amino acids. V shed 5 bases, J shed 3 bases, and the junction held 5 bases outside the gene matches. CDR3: CASSLGLAGITDTQYF. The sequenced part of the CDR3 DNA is TGTGCCAGCAGTCTGGGACTAGCGGGGATAACAGATACG.

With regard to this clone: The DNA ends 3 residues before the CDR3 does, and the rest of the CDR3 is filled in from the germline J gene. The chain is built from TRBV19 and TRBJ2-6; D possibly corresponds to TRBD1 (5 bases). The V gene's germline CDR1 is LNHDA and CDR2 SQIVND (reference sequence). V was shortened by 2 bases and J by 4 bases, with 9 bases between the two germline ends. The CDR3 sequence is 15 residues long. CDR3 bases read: TGTGCCAGTAGTATACCCAGGGCCGGGGCCAACGTC. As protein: CASSIPRAGANV. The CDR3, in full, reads CASSIPRAGANVLTF.

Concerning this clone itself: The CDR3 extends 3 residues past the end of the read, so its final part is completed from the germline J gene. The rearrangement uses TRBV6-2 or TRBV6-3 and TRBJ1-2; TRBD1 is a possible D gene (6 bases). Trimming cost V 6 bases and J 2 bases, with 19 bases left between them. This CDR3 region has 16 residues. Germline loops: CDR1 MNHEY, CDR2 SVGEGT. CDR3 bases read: TGTGCCAGCAGGGGGGAGAGGGACAAAAGAAACTATGGC. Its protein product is CASRGERDKRNYG. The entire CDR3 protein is CASRGERDKRNYGYTF.

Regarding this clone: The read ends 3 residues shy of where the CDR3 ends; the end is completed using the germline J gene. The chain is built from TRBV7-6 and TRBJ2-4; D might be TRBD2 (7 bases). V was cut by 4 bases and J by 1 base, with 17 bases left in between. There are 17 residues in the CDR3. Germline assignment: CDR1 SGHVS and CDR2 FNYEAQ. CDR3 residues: CASSSMGAGGAKNIQYF. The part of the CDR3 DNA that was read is TGTGCCAGCAGCTCTATGGGGGCCGGGGGGGCCAAAAACATT.

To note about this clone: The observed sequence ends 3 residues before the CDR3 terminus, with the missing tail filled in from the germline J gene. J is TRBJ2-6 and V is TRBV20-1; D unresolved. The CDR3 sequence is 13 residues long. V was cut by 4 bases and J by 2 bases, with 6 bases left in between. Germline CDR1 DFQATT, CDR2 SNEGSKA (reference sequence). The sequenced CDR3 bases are TGCAGTGCTACGGTTCCTGGGGCCAACGTC. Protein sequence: CSATVPGANV. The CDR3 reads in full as CSATVPGANVLTF.